Each of the 24 T cell receptor beta chains below was sequenced from the same sample in a study of shared clonotypes between healthy human individuals. The table came from immunoSEQ multiplex PCR; TCRdb's copy has only in-frame clones and leaves some out. The sample contains roughly 2.5 million clones, approximately 92% of which appear only once. The sample was naive CD4+ T cells sorted from blood. The subset is: CD45RA+ positively selected. These receptors were taken from a man aged 18 to 29 in good health.

This clone was picked up one time. A junction boundary mismatches the germline segment, possibly from a read error. V is TRBV5-1 and J is TRBJ2-5, with a possible D match to TRBD1 (6 bases). The germline gives CDR1 SGHRS, CDR2 YFSETQ. The length of the CDR3 is 17 residues. The CDR3 spells CVSSLAPPGHNQETQYF. CDR3 nucleotide sequence: TGCGTCAGCAGCTTGGCTCCGCCGGGACACAACCAAGAGACCCAGTACTTC.

This rearrangement joins TRBV7-9 to TRBJ2-7; D uncertain. The CDR3 loop spans 13 amino acids. V lost 5 bases, J lost 5 bases, and 13 bases lay in between. Germline assignment: CDR1 SEHNR and CDR2 FQNEAQ (reference sequence). CDR3 amino acids: CASSPLSSHEQYF. CDR3 coding DNA: TGTGCCAGCAGCCCCCTCTCATCTCACGAGCAGTACTTC. The full variable domain, in which reference TRBV7-9 and TRBJ2-7 provide the parts outside the CDR3, is DTGVSQNPRHKITKRGQNVTFRCDPISEHNRLYWYRQTLGQGPEFLTYFQNEAQLEKSRLLSDRFSAERPKGSFSTLEIQRTEQGDSAMYLCASSPLSSHEQYFGPGTRLTVT.

This clone has just a few counts. Other nucleotide sequences in the sample specify the same CDR3. CDR3 nucleotide sequence: TGTGCCAGCAGCCCCTATAATTCACCCCTCCACTTT. Its protein product is CASSPYNSPLHF. This chain joins TRBV7-2 and TRBJ1-6; no firm D call. The ends were cut back, 5 bases at V and 2 bases at J, with 1 base in the middle. This CDR3 is built from 12 residues. Germline loops: CDR1 SGHTA, CDR2 FQGNSA.

The chain carries TRBV29-1 and TRBJ2-7; TRBD1 or TRBD2 may be the D gene (5 bases each). This CDR3 comprises 13 residues. The germline V and J ends were trimmed by 6 bases and 1 base, with 13 bases remaining between them. The V gene's germline CDR1 is SQVTM and CDR2 ANQGSEA. CDR3 sequence: CSVLRDGSYEQYF. The CDR3 DNA sequence: TGCAGCGTCCTCCGGGACGGTTCCTACGAGCAGTACTTC.

This clone occurred once. The J gene is TRBJ2-1, the V gene TRBV30, with D perhaps TRBD1 (6 bases). CDR1 and CDR2 from the germline V gene are GTSNPN and SVGIG (reference sequence). The germline V and J ends were trimmed by 3 bases and 5 bases, with 14 bases remaining between them. There are 14 residues in the CDR3. In nucleotides, the CDR3 is TGTGCCTGGAGCCGGGACACGCTCAACAATGAGCAGTTCTTC. Its translation: CAWSRDTLNNEQFF.

The rearrangement joins TRBV7-2 to TRBJ1-1; no clear D. Looked up from germline, CDR1 is SGHTA and CDR2 is FQGNSA. Trimming pared 2 bases from V and 6 bases from J, leaving 7 bases between. This CDR3 region has 12 residues. The CDR3 bases are TGTGCCAGCAGCTTAAGTGAGGCTGAAGCTTTCTTT. This translates into CASSLSEAEAFF.

The chain uses TRBV19 and TRBJ1-1, with D maybe TRBD1 (6 bases). There are 13 residues in the CDR3. Deletions cut 3 bases from V and 11 bases from J, with 16 bases between. The germline CDR1 and CDR2 sequences are LNHDA and SQIVND (reference sequence). The CDR3 coding sequence is TGTGCCAGTAGTATCGGGGACAAGGGGAAGGCTTTCTTT. It translates to CASSIGDKGKAFF.

The rearrangement links TRBV6-5 to TRBJ2-3; D is unclear. The germline V gene has CDR1 MNHEY and CDR2 SVGAGI. This CDR3 comprises 12 residues. V lost 2 bases to trimming and J lost 8 bases, with 8 bases between them. The CDR3 DNA follows: TGTGCCAGCAGTTACGGCCCGGGTACGCAGTATTTT. Residues: CASSYGPGTQYF.

Details on this clone: The sample contains more than one DNA sequence encoding this CDR3. The chain is built from TRBV30 and TRBJ2-2; D might be TRBD1 (7 bases). The CDR3 loop spans 14 amino acids. Deletions cut 3 bases from V and 3 bases from J, with 11 bases between. Germline CDR1 is GTSNPN and CDR2 is SVGIG (reference sequence). This CDR3 is CAWSRGDDTGELFF. The CDR3 bases are TGTGCCTGGAGCAGGGGGGACGACACCGGGGAGCTGTTTTTT.

The chain has TRBV18 and TRBJ2-2; 8 bases align to TRBD2. Germline CDR1 KGHSH, CDR2 LQKENI. Trimming at V came to 3 bases and at J to 3 bases, leaving 3 bases not matched to a gene. CDR3 length: 15 residues. The CDR3 region is CASSPTGGYTGELFF. The CDR3 bases are TGTGCCAGCTCACCGACGGGGGGGTACACCGGGGAGCTGTTTTTT.

The chain is built from TRBV15 and TRBJ2-7; 9 bases align to TRBD2. There are 15 residues in the CDR3. J lost 3 bases, V lost 1 base, and 4 bases had no gene match. Germline CDR1 reads LNHNV; CDR2 reads YYDKDF (reference sequence). CDR3 residues: CATSRVAGGFYEQYF. The CDR3 nucleotides read TGTGCCACCAGCAGAGTGGCGGGAGGGTTCTACGAGCAGTACTTC.

The rearrangement uses TRBV30 and TRBJ2-7, with D perhaps given as TRBD1 or TRBD2 (5 bases each). The germline V and J ends were trimmed by 7 bases and 6 bases, with 19 bases remaining between them. CDR1 and CDR2 (germline): GTSNPN, SVGIG (reference sequence). This CDR3 spans 13 amino acids. The CDR3 reads CALGEGRPVEQYF. In DNA form, the CDR3 reads TGTGCCTTGGGGGAAGGTAGGCCGGTCGAGCAGTACTTC.

Note on this clone: The sample has other DNA sequences that encode this CDR3 too. The rearrangement uses TRBV6-5 and TRBJ1-1, with D hard to call. Trimming took 0 bases from V and 5 from J, leaving 7 bases between them. Germline V lookup: CDR1 MNHEY, CDR2 SVGAGI. The CDR3 runs to 13 residues. CDR3 sequence reads: CASSYSPDTEAFF. The CDR3 DNA reads TGTGCCAGCAGTTACTCCCCTGATACTGAAGCTTTCTTT.

The chain carries TRBV6-1 and TRBJ2-6; tentatively, D is TRBD2 (6 bases). Germline values: CDR1 MNHNS, CDR2 SASEGT. The CDR3 contains 16 residues. The V gene lost 2 bases and the J gene lost 0 bases, with 8 bases spanning the gap. The chain's CDR3 is CASSEQGLSGANVLTF. The CDR3 DNA is TGTGCCAGCAGTGAACAGGGACTCTCTGGGGCCAACGTCCTGACTTTC.

The J gene is TRBJ2-7, the V gene TRBV23-1, with D unresolved. TRBV23-1 is an ORF, and what it does is uncertain. Trimming took off 3 bases at V and 3 bases at J, with 3 bases between the two ends. The CDR3 is 11 residues long. The CDR3 DNA sequence: TGCGCCAGCAGTCAGTTCTACGAGCAGTACTTC. This sequence encodes CASSQFYEQYF.

CDR3 DNA: TGTGCCAGCAGCCCAAAACTAGCGGGAGTTTACAATGAGCAGTTCTTC. It specifies CASSPKLAGVYNEQFF. The J gene is TRBJ2-1, the V gene TRBV13, with TRBD2 identical over 11 bases. The CDR3 is made up of 16 amino acids. Losses at the gene ends were 5 bases for V and 4 bases for J; bases not matched to a gene: 7. CDR1 and CDR2 (germline): PRHDT, FYEKMQ (reference sequence).

J is TRBJ2-7 and V is TRBV15; 8 nucleotides line up with TRBD1. Unmatched junction bases numbered 10, after V lost 0 bases and J lost 3 bases. In germline, CDR1 is LNHNV, CDR2 YYDKDF (reference sequence). The CDR3 sequence is 17 residues long. This CDR3 is CATSRDLKRTGIYEQYF. The CDR3 nucleotides read TGTGCCACCAGCAGAGATCTAAAAAGGACAGGGATCTACGAGCAGTACTTC.

With regard to this clone: Other DNA sequences in the same sample also yield this CDR3. This chain uses TRBV19 with TRBJ2-7, with 10 positions matching TRBD1. The V segment lost 5 bases and the J segment 3 bases; nucleotides outside the gene matches: 1. This CDR3 contains 13 residues. Germline loops: CDR1 LNHDA, CDR2 SQIVND (reference sequence). CDR3 region: CASSRDRGYEQYF. The CDR3 region has the DNA TGTGCCAGTAGTCGGGACAGGGGCTACGAGCAGTACTTC.

The chain joins TRBV7-3 to TRBJ1-3, with D hard to call. Looked up from germline, CDR1 is SGHTA and CDR2 is FQGTGA. Between the trimmed V and J ends, which lost 1 base and 0 bases, there was a span of 13 bases. The length of the CDR3 is 17 residues. CDR3 residues: CASSLMGAGSSGNTIYF. DNA for the CDR3: TGTGCCAGCAGCTTAATGGGAGCCGGGAGCTCTGGAAACACCATATATTTT.

The J gene is TRBJ1-3, the V gene TRBV18, with a tentative D call TRBD1 (5 bases). The CDR3 length is 15 residues. V lost 3 bases, J lost 2 bases, and 11 bases lay in between. CDR1 KGHSH and CDR2 LQKENI come from the germline V gene. This CDR3 is CASSPGGVAGNTIYF. CDR3 nucleotide sequence: TGTGCCAGCTCACCTGGAGGGGTCGCTGGAAACACCATATATTTT.

V gene TRBV7-9 combines with J gene TRBJ1-4; possibly TRBD1 for D (5 bases). Trimming took off 2 bases at V and 11 bases at J, with 15 bases between the two ends. The CDR3 has 14 amino acids. Per the germline V gene, CDR1 is SEHNR and CDR2 is FQNEAQ (reference sequence). The CDR3 bases are TGTGCCAGCAGCTTATGGCCCCATGAGGGGAAACTGTTTTTT. Amino acid sequence: CASSLWPHEGKLFF.

The chain recombines TRBV27 with TRBJ1-5; 7 bases line up with TRBD1. The CDR3 spans 15 residues. The V gene end was trimmed by 5 bases and the J gene end by 3 bases; junction bases not matched to a gene: 7. The V gene's germline CDR1 is MNHEY and CDR2 SMNVEV (reference sequence). CDR3 nucleotides: TGTGCCAGCAGTAGGGATGGGACAGTCAATCAGCCCCAGCATTTT. Its protein product is CASSRDGTVNQPQHF.

This clone has just a few counts. This specimen includes other DNA sequences encoding the same CDR3. This chain uses TRBV28 with TRBJ1-1; D gene ambiguous. Trimming took off 8 bases at V and 2 bases at J, with 6 bases between the two ends. CDR1 and CDR2 (germline): MDHEN, SYDVKM. The CDR3 covers 11 residues. The CDR3 DNA reads as TGTGCCAGCCGGCTTAACACTGAAGCTTTCTTT. Translating it yields CASRLNTEAFF.

The chain couples TRBV5-1 to TRBJ2-5; D is uncertain. This CDR3 is built from 14 residues. V was shortened by 1 base and J by 1 base, with 8 bases between the two germline ends. Per germline, CDR1 SGHRS and CDR2 YFSETQ. As DNA, the CDR3 is TGCGCCAGCAGCTTGTGGAATTCCCAAGAGACCCAGTACTTC. Translation: CASSLWNSQETQYF.